These 18 T cell receptor beta chains share one sample of origin, sequenced in a study of cytomegalovirus exposure and HLA in healthy donors (dated 2017 in TCRdb). The protocol used for the library was the immunoSEQ multiplex PCR assay. For the multiplex PCR, a mixture combining 60 forward primers for TCR Vbeta segments and 13 reverse primers for TCR Jbeta segments was used. Held by TCRdb, this immuneACCESS table contains in-frame sequences only and omits some clones. Under half of the omission traces to an unresolved V gene where checked; the cause of the rest is unknown. In this sample the table shows 110,000 to 150,000 clones, 70% to 80% of which occur a single time. The ten biggest clones cover around 3% of the sample. Sequencing used PBMCs. The source is a female donor in good health and CMV-seronegative.

The chain combines TRBV10-3 with TRBJ1-1, with 8 bases matching TRBD1. This CDR3 comprises 14 residues. The J segment lost 1 base and the V segment lost 11 bases, leaving 9 bases of the junction unmatched. Germline V gene sequence: CDR1 ENHRY, CDR2 SYGVKD. The CDR3 sequence is CAGKDRAENTEAFF. The CDR3 DNA reads as TGTGCCGGGAAGGACAGGGCCGAGAACACTGAAGCTTTCTTT.

The rearrangement uses TRBV5-4 and TRBJ2-1, with D possibly TRBD2 on 5 matching bases. This CDR3 has 13 amino acids. Trimming took off 0 bases at V and 9 bases at J, with 10 bases between the two ends. Germline CDR1 is SGHNT and CDR2 is YYREEE (reference sequence). The CDR3: CASSLDSEGEQFF. The DNA of the CDR3 is TGTGCCAGCAGCTTGGATAGCGAAGGTGAGCAGTTCTTC.

V usage is TRBV12-5 and J usage is TRBJ2-5, with 10 bases aligning to TRBD1. The V and J ends lost 5 bases and 5 bases, in that order; junction bases with no gene match: 5. Germline CDR1 reads LGHNT; CDR2 reads FRNRAP. The CDR3 covers 14 residues. The CDR3 DNA follows: TGTGCTAGTGGTGCGACAGGGGGCGGGGAGACCCAGTACTTC. It codes for CASGATGGGETQYF.

The chain recombines TRBV4-1 with TRBJ1-5; D is ambiguous. Trimming shortened V by 4 bases and J by 5 bases, and 21 bases separated the two germline ends. The length of the CDR3 is 17 residues. Looked up from germline, CDR1 is MGHRA and CDR2 is YSYEKL. In DNA form, the CDR3 reads TGCGCCAGCAGCCCCACTAGGGCAGGCGCGAGGGATCAGCCCCAGCATTTT. This encodes CASSPTRAGARDQPQHF.

This clone was picked up a small number of times. The chain has TRBV6-6 and TRBJ2-7, with a weak D call TRBD2 (5 bases). The CDR3 contains 13 residues. CDR1 is MNHNY and CDR2 is SVGAGI in the germline V gene (reference sequence). Trimming took off 9 bases at V and 1 base at J, with 13 bases between the two ends. The CDR3, as DNA: TGTGCCAGTGACACCGGGGTTTCCTACGAGCAGTACTTC. It codes for CASDTGVSYEQYF.

This clone has just a few counts. The genes are TRBV5-6 and TRBJ2-7, with unresolved D. Germline lookup yields CDR1 SGHDT and CDR2 YYEEEE. The CDR3 is 13 residues long. V gave up 5 bases and J gave up 7 bases, with 16 bases separating them. Written as DNA, the CDR3 is TGTGCCAGCAGTCTACCGAGCCTCCGGGAGCAGTACTTC. Translated, it gives CASSLPSLREQYF. Based on the CDR3 plus reference TRBV5-6 and TRBJ2-7, the full variable domain is DAGVTQSPTHLIKTRGQQVTLRCSPKSGHDTVSWYQQALGQGPQFIFQYYEEEERQRGNFPDRFSGHQFPNYSSELNVNALLLGDSALYLCASSLPSLREQYFGPGTRLTVT.

This sequence joins TRBV5-4 and TRBJ2-7; D call uncertain. This CDR3 has 14 amino acids. V was trimmed by 4 bases and J by 4 bases, leaving 15 bases between them. The V gene's germline CDR1 is SGHNT and CDR2 YYREEE (reference sequence). CDR3 region: CASSPETYGYEQYF. DNA of the CDR3: TGTGCCAGCAGCCCGGAGACCTATGGATACGAGCAGTACTTC.

The chain joins TRBV7-6 to TRBJ1-2; 7 positions agree with TRBD1. Germline V CDR1 and CDR2: SGHVS, FNYEAQ. The CDR3 loop spans 15 amino acids. Unmatched junction bases numbered 10, after V lost 5 bases and J lost 4 bases. CDR3 bases: TGTGCCAGCAGCCAAGACGTGGGACAGCTCTATGGCTACACCTTC. The encoded protein is CASSQDVGQLYGYTF.

This chain connects TRBV4-1 to TRBJ2-1, with D maybe TRBD1 (5 bases). The ends were cut back, 1 base at V and 0 bases at J, with 10 bases in the middle. The CDR3 is made up of 16 amino acids. Germline V gives CDR1 MGHRA, CDR2 YSYEKL. The CDR3 reads CASSQGGRSSYNEQFF. The CDR3 DNA sequence: TGCGCCAGCAGCCAAGGGGGCAGGAGCTCCTACAATGAGCAGTTCTTC.

The chain uses TRBV9 and TRBJ1-2; 9 bases match TRBD1. CDR1 and CDR2 (germline): SGDLS, YYNGEE. With 4 bases clipped from V and 4 bases from J, the junction kept 5 bases outside the gene matches. CDR3 length: 14 amino acids. CDR3 sequence: CASSPGQGRYGYTF. In DNA form, the CDR3 reads TGTGCCAGCAGCCCGGGACAGGGCCGCTATGGCTACACCTTC.

The rearrangement links TRBV30 to TRBJ1-2, with D perhaps matching TRBD1 (6 bases). The CDR3 totals 13 residues. Germline CDR1 reads GTSNPN; CDR2 reads SVGIG (reference sequence). V lost 4 bases and J lost 3, with 12 bases in between. In DNA form, the CDR3 reads TGTGCCTGGAATTCCAGGGGTGACTATGGCTACACCTTC. Its protein is CAWNSRGDYGYTF.

The rearrangement uses TRBV11-2 and TRBJ1-4; TRBD1 matches 9 bases. The junction had 9 bases not matched to a gene; V was cut back by 5 bases and J by 8 bases. Germline V gene sequence: CDR1 SGHAT, CDR2 FQNNGV. The length of the CDR3 is 15 residues. The CDR3 reads CASSQLTGGYEKLFF. The CDR3 coding sequence is TGTGCCAGCAGCCAACTGACAGGGGGTTACGAAAAACTGTTTTTT.

V and J are TRBV19 and TRBJ2-3; D unclear. Trimming stripped 5 bases from V and 11 bases from J, with 11 bases between. The germline CDR1 and CDR2 sequences are LNHDA and SQIVND (reference sequence). This CDR3 has 11 amino acids. CDR3 bases: TGTGCCAGTAGTGGTGAGACTGAGCAGTATTTT. Protein sequence: CASSGETEQYF.

The chain links TRBV7-3 to TRBJ1-2, with D possibly matching TRBD1 (5 bases). Germline CDR1 reads SGHTA; CDR2 reads FQGTGA. There are 12 residues in the CDR3. With 4 bases removed from V and 13 bases from J, the gap between germline ends came to 16 bases. CDR3 in amino acids: CASSYLQGPTTF. In nucleotides, the CDR3 is TGTGCCAGCAGCTACCTCCAGGGTCCTACCACCTTC. The variable domain in full, completed from reference TRBV7-3 and TRBJ1-2, reads GAGVSQTPSNKVTEKGKYVELRCDPISGHTALYWYRQSLGQGPEFLIYFQGTGAADDSGLPNDRFFAVRPEGSVSTLKIQRTERGDSAVYLCASSYLQGPTTFGSGTRLTVV.

The chain employs TRBV4-1 and TRBJ1-5; 7 nucleotides match TRBD1. Germline V CDR1 and CDR2: MGHRA, YSYEKL. The ends lost 1 base at V and 4 bases at J; junction bases unmatched: 10. The CDR3 runs to 17 residues. The CDR3 nucleotides read TGCGCCAGCAGCCAAGGGGGAAGGGGACAGCCAAATCAGCCCCAGCATTTT. Amino acid sequence: CASSQGGRGQPNQPQHF.

This chain links TRBV30 with TRBJ2-7; 8 bases are a match to TRBD1. The trim removed 0 bases at V and 6 bases at J, leaving 1 base unmatched. CDR3 length equals 12 residues. Germline CDR1 reads GTSNPN; CDR2 reads SVGIG (reference sequence). The CDR3 reads CAWSVGTGEQYF. The DNA for the CDR3 is TGTGCCTGGAGTGTGGGGACAGGCGAGCAGTACTTC. The entire variable domain, with the rest obtained from reference TRBV30 and TRBJ2-7, is as follows: SQTIHQWPATLVQPVGSPLSLECTVEGTSNPNLYWYRQAAGRGLQLLFYSVGIGQISSEVPQNLSASRPQDRQFILSSKKLLLSDSGFYLCAWSVGTGEQYFGPGTRLTVT.

The chain has TRBV14 and TRBJ1-4, with D possibly TRBD1 on 6 matching bases. Trimming removed 4 bases from V and 2 bases from J, with 20 bases in between. This CDR3 region has 18 residues. The germline gives CDR1 SGHDN, CDR2 FVKESK. For the CDR3, the DNA is TGTGCCAGCAGCCCTACAGGGTTTCTGGGTACGACTAATGAAAAACTGTTTTTT. It encodes CASSPTGFLGTTNEKLFF.

The rearrangement links TRBV9 to TRBJ1-2, with TRBD1 as a possible D gene (5 bases). Trimming cost V 1 base and J 5 bases, with 9 bases left between them. This CDR3 contains 13 residues. The germline V gene encodes CDR1 SGDLS and CDR2 YYNGEE. The CDR3 protein is CASSVTEGYGYTF. The CDR3 DNA reads TGTGCCAGCAGCGTAACGGAGGGGTATGGCTACACCTTC.